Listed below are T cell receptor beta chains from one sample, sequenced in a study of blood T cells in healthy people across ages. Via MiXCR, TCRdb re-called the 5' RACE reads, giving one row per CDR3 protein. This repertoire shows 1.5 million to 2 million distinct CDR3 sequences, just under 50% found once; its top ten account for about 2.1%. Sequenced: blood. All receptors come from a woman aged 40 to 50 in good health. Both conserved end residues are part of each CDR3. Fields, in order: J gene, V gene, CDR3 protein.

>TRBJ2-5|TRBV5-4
CASSSAGTDPQETQYF
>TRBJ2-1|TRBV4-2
CASSHHGTSTYNEQFF
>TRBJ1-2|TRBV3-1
CASSPGRTGEDGYTF
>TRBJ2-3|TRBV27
CASSLGQGRTPGADTQYF
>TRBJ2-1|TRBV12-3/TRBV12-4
CASTAGIREQFF
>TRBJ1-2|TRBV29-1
CSARDSSRRSYGYTF
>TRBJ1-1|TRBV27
CASSLFFRRENTEAFF
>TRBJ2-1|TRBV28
CASSREDGSYNEQFF
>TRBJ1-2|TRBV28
CASSSAGQGRYYGYTF
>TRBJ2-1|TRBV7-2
CASSLGGSARPYNEQFF
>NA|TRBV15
CATSPVLETQYF
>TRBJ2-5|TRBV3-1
CASSLPVDSGGSETQYF
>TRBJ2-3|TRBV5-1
CASSSQVAGLVRPDTQYF
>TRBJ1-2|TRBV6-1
CASSTGQGRVGYGYTF
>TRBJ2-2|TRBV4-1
CASSQESKLSGELFF
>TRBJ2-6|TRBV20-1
CSARSGGANVLTF
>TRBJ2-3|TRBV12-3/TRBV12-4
CASSPAGGRDTQYF